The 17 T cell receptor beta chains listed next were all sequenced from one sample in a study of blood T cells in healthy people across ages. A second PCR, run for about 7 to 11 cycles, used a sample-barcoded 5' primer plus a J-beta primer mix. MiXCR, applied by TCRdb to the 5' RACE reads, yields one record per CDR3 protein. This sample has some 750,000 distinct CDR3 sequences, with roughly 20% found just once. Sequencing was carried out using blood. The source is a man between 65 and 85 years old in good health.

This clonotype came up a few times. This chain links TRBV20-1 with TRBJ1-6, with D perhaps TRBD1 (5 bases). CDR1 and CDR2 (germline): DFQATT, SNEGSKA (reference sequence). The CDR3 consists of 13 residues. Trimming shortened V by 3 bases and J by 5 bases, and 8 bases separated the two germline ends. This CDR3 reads CSARTANNSPLHF. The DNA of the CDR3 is TGCAGTGCTAGGACAGCGAATAATTCACCCCTCCACTTT.

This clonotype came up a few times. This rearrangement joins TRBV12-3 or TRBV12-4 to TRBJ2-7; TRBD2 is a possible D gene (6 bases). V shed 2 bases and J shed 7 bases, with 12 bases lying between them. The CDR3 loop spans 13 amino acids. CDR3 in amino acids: CASSLLALGEQYF. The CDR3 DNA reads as TGTGCCAGCAGTTTACTAGCGCTGGGTGAGCAGTACTTC.

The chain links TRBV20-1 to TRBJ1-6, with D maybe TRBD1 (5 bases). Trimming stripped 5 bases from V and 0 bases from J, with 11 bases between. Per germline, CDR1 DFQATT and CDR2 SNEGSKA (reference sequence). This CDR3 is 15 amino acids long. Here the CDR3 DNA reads TGCAGTGCTTGGGACCGGAGCTCCTATAATTCACCCCTCCACTTT. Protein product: CSAWDRSSYNSPLHF.

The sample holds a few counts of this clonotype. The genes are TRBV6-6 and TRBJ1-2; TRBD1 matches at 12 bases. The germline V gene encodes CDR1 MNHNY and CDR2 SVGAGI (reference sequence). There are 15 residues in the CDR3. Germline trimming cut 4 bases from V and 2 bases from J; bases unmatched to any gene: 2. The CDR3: CASSSGTGGNYGYTF. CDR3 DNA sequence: TGTGCCAGCAGTTCGGGGACAGGGGGCAACTATGGCTACACCTTC.

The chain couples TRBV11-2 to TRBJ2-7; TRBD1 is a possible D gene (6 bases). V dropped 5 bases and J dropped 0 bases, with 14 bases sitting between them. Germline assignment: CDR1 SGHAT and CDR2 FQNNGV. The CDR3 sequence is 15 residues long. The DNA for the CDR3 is TGTGCCAGCAGCCCCAGGACAGCGAGCTCCTACGAGCAGTACTTC. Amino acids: CASSPRTASSYEQYF.

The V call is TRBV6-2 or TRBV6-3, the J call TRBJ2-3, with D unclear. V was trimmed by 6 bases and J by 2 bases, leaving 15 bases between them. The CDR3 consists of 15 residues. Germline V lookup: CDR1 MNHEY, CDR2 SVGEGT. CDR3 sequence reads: CASSPTDGPTDTQYF. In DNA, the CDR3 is TGTGCCAGCAGCCCCACAGATGGGCCCACAGATACGCAGTATTTT.

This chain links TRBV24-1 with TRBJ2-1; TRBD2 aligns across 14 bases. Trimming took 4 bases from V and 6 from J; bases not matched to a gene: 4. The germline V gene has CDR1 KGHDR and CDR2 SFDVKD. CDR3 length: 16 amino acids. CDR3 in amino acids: CATSDLGTSGSNEQFF. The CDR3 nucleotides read TGTGCCACCAGTGACCTTGGGACTAGCGGGAGCAATGAGCAGTTCTTC.

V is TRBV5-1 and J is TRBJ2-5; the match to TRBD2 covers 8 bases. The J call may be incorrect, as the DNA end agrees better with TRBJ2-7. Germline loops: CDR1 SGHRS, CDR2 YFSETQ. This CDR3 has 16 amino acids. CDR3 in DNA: TGCGCCAGCAGCTTGAACGCAGCGGGGGTCTCCTACGAGCAGTACTTC. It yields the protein CASSLNAAGVSYEQYF.

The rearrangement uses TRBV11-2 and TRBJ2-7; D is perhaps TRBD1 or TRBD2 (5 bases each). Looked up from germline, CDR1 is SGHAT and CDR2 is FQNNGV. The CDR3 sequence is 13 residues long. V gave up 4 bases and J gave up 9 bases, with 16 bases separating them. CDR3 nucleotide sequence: TGTGCCAGCAGCTGGGGGATTGAGGAGGTGCAGTACGTC. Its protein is CASSWGIEEVQYV.

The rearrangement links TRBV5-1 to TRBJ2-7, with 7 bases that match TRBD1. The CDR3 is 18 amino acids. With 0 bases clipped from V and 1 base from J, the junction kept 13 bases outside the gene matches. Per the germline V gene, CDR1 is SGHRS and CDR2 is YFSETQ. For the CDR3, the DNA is TGCGCCAGCAGCTTGGGCCTTTCCTCGGGACAGATATCCTACGAGCAGTACTTC. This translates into CASSLGLSSGQISYEQYF.

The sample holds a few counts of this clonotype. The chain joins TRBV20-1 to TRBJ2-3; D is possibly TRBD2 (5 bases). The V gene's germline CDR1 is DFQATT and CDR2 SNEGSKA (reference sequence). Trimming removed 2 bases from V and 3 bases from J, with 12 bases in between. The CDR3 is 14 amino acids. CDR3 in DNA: TGCAGTGCTAGACGGGGTTCTTGGACAGATACGCAGTATTTT. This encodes CSARRGSWTDTQYF.

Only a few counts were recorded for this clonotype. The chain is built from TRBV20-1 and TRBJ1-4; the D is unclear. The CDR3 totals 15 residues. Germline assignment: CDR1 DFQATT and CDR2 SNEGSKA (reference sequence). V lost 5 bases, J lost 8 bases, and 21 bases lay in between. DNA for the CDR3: TGCAGTGCTCACCCAGCCTACCTAACCGGGGAAAAACTGTTTTTT. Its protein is CSAHPAYLTGEKLFF.

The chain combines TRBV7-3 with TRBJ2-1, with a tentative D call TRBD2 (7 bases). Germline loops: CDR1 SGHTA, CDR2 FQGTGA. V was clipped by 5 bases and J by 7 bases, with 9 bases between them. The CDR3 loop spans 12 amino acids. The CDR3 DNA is TGTGCCAGCAGCGAGGGGGGGAATGAGCAGTTCTTC. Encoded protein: CASSEGGNEQFF. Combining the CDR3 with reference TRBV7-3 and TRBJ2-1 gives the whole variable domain GAGVSQTPSNKVTEKGKYVELRCDPISGHTALYWYRQSLGQGPEFLIYFQGTGAADDSGLPNDRFFAVRPEGSVSTLKIQRTERGDSAVYLCASSEGGNEQFFGPGTRLTVL.

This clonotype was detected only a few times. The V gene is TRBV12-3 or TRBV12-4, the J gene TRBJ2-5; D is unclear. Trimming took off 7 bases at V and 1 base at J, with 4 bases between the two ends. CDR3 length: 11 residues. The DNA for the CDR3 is TGTGCCAGCAAAATCCAAGAGACCCAGTACTTC. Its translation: CASKIQETQYF.

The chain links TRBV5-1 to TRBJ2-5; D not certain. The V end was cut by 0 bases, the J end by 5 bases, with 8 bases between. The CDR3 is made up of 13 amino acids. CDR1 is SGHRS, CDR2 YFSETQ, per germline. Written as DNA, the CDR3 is TGCGCCAGCAGCTTGGCCATGAGGGAGACCCAGTACTTC. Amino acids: CASSLAMRETQYF.

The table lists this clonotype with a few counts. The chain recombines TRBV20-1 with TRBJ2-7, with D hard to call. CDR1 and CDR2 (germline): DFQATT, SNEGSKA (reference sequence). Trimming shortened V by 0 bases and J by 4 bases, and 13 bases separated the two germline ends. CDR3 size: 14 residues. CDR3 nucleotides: TGCAGTGCTAGAGATCAGTTAGGGTTGTACGAGCAGTACTTC. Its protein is CSARDQLGLYEQYF.

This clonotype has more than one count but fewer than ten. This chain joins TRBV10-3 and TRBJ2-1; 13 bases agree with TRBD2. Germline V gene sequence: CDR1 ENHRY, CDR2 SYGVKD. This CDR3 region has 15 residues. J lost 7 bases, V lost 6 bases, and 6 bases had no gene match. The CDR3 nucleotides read TGTGCCATCAGGGACGGACTAGCGGGAGTTAATGAGCAGTTCTTC. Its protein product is CAIRDGLAGVNEQFF.